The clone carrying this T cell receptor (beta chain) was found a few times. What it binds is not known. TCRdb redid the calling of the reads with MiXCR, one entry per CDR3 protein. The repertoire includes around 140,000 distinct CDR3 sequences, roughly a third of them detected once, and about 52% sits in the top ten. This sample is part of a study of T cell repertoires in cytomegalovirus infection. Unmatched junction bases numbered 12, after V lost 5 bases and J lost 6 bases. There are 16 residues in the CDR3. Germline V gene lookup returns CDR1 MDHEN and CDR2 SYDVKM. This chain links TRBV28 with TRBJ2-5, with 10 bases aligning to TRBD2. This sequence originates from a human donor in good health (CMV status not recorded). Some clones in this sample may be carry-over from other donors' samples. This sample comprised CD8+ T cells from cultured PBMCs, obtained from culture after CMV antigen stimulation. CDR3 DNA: TGTGCCAGCAGTCTAACTGAGAGCGGGGGGGTAAAGACCCAGTACTTC. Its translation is CASSLTESGGVKTQYF. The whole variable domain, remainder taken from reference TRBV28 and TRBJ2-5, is DVKVTQSSRYLVKRTGEKVFLECVQDMDHENMFWYRQDPGLGLRLIYFSYDVKMKEKGDIPEGYSVSREKKERFSLILESASTNQTSMYLCASSLTESGGVKTQYFGPGTRLLVL.